The present T cell receptor (beta chain) was sequenced within a study of blood T cell repertoires in COVID-19 (TCRdb year 2020). Background on the whole study: Collaborator samples came from the United States, Italy and Spain and covered acute and convalescent phases of COVID-19. Samples came from the ongoing ImmuneRACE study (first 160 participants) plus 1,254 subjects from 6 global collaborators. A de-identified subject ID, COVID-19 status, age in years and sex were almost always included in the sample metadata. The repertoires were made available in a free public database intended to serve as a resource for research on the immune response to SARS-CoV-2. The material from the prospective study consisted of cDNA or gDNA derived from T cells, B-cell-depleted T cells, or PBMCs. Where HLA class I and class II types were available, the types were taken from metadata supplied by the sample provider, not from assay-based typing. The dataset comprised deeply sampled blood TCRbeta repertoires from subjects exposed to, actively infected with, or recovered from COVID-19. Here is what the overall study found, with its caveats: The amount of clinical and demographic metadata varied by source and participant and was provided uncurated.

Regarding this clone: Its cognate antigen has yet to be identified. Base quality data are lacking; no much larger clone is found one base away.

The collaborating institutions used their own protocols to collect whole blood in K2EDTA tubes. For TCRbeta analysis, collaborator samples were shipped as frozen whole blood, as isolated PBMCs, or as DNA extracted from either sample type. The immunoSEQ Assay, a bias-controlled multiplex PCR, was used to amplify TCRbeta CDR3 regions from genomic DNA. The paper's processing steps were these. The number of nucleated cells in each sample was estimated by amplification of reference gene primers within the assay. Sequence reads were collapsed and filtered to measure the absolute abundance of every unique TCRbeta CDR3 rearrangement. Productive Simpson clonality was computed per sample as the square root of Simpson's diversity index over productive rearrangements. The table comes from immuneACCESS by way of TCRdb, which keeps in-frame sequences with V and J called. Part of the clones is missing from these tables; in studies checked, under half for an unresolved V gene and the rest for unknown reasons. Clone size and the V and J calls come from that table; the DNA yielded D and trimming. This sample gives tens of thousands of clones in total; 75% to 85% of them show up just once. The top ten hold around 4.7% of the sample.

The CDR3 sequence holds 15 residues, the cysteine and phenylalanine included. Left in the record is the CDR3 DNA by itself, 45 bases read in frame from the first base. CDR1 is given as SGDLS and CDR2 as YYNGEE, both from the germline V gene. V ends up 3 bases short and J 0 bases short, with an unmatched junction base count of 6. The rearranged chain carries TRBV9 and TRBJ2-7; 7 of the junction bases match TRBD1. The receptor was isolated from a woman between 65 and 79 years old with acute or convalescent COVID-19. Sequencing used peripheral blood. The base sequence is TGTGCCAGCAGCGCTAGAGGGACAGACTCCTACGAGCAGTACTTC. This gives the protein CASSARGTDSYEQYF.